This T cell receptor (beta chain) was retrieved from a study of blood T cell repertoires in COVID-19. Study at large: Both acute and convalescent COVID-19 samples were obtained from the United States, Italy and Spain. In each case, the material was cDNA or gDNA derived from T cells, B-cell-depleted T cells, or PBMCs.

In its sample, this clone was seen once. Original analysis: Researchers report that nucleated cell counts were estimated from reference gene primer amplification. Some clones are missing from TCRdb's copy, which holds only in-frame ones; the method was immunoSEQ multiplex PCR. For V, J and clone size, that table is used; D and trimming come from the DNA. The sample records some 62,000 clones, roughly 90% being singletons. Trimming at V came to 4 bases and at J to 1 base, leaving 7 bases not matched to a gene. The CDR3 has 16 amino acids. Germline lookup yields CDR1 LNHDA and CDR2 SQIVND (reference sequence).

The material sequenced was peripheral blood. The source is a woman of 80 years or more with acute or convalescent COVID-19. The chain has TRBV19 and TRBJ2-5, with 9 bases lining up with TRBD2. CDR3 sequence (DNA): TGTGCCAGTAGTAGAAGCGGGGGGCCATTCCAAGAGACCCAGTACTTC. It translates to CASSRSGGPFQETQYF.